Listed below are T cell receptor beta chains from one sample, sequenced in a study of cytomegalovirus exposure and HLA in healthy donors. Data came from immunoSEQ multiplex PCR; TCRdb stores just in-frame clones and leaves some out. The data hold 100,000 to 150,000 clones, with around 72% observed a single time. Source material: PBMCs. These receptor sequences come from a man in his thirties or forties in good health and CMV-seronegative. Each CDR3 is given with its conserved first and last residue. The D gene is left open where the match is weak. Clone size is stated in some rows and not others, as once, few, many or a class when expanded.

TRBV9	NA	TRBJ1-1	NA	CASSLTPVRVVTEAFF	TGTGCCAGCAGCCTAACCCCCGTAAGAGTCGTCACTGAAGCTTTCTTT
TRBV4-3	TRBD1	TRBJ1-4	NA	CASSPRGGRARGEKLFF	TGCGCCAGCAGCCCACGAGGGGGCAGGGCCAGGGGTGAAAAACTGTTTTTT
TRBV5-1	NA	TRBJ1-2	NA	CASSPNRDGYTF	TGCGCCAGCAGCCCGAACAGGGATGGCTACACCTTC
TRBV11-3	TRBD2	TRBJ2-3	few	CASSLRRGGGDTQYF	TGTGCCAGCAGCTTAAGGCGGGGGGGCGGAGATACGCAGTATTTT
TRBV7-9	NA	TRBJ2-7	NA	CSSSLDQGDEQYF	TGTTCCAGCAGCTTAGACCAGGGTGACGAGCAGTACTTC
TRBV7-9	TRBD2	TRBJ2-3	NA	CASSFPSGATRSTDTQYF	TGTGCCAGCAGCTTTCCTAGCGGGGCGACTAGAAGCACAGATACGCAGTATTTT
TRBV5-6	TRBD1	TRBJ1-2	NA	CASSFITGETSGYTF	TGTGCCAGCAGCTTTATCACAGGGGAAACATCTGGCTACACCTTC
TRBV9	TRBD2	TRBJ2-5	NA	CASSVGLGETQYF	TGTGCCAGCAGCGTGGGACTAGGGGAGACCCAGTACTTC
TRBV18	TRBD1	TRBJ1-2	NA	CASSPTTGGVNYGYTF	TGTGCCAGCTCACCCACGACAGGGGGCGTTAACTATGGCTACACCTTC
TRBV19	NA	TRBJ2-5	NA	CASSGGGTGKETQYF	TGTGCCAGTAGTGGGGGGGGCACCGGGAAAGAGACCCAGTACTTC
TRBV29-1	NA	TRBJ1-3	once	CSVAASGSGNTIYF	TGCAGCGTTGCAGCCTCAGGGTCTGGAAACACCATATATTTT
TRBV30	TRBD1	TRBJ1-2	NA	CAWRRQGGGYTF	TGTGCCTGGCGACGACAGGGTGGTGGCTACACCTTC
TRBV5-1	TRBD1	TRBJ1-6	NA	CASSSGQGTSPLHF	TGCGCCAGCAGCTCAGGACAGGGTACTTCACCCCTCCACTTT
TRBV7-7	NA	TRBJ2-1	NA	CVSSLEGAGEQFF	TGTGTTAGCAGCTTGGAGGGGGCAGGGGAGCAGTTCTTC
TRBV10-3	NA	TRBJ2-6	NA	CASAASGANVLTF	TGTGCCTCCGCGGCCTCTGGGGCCAACGTCCTGACTTTC
TRBV6-4	NA	TRBJ1-1	few	CARLYPRYRSRVFSTEAFF	TGTGCCAGACTATATCCCCGATACAGGTCTCGAGTTTTCAGCACTGAAGCTTTCTTT
TRBV6-4	TRBD2	TRBJ2-3	once	CARGTSGGTSTDTQYF	TGTGCCAGGGGGACTAGCGGGGGGACTAGCACAGATACGCAGTATTTT
TRBV19	NA	TRBJ1-5	NA	CASSRQRNQPQHF	TGTGCCAGTAGCAGGCAAAGAAATCAGCCCCAGCATTTT
TRBV5-1	NA	TRBJ1-3	NA	CASSSGQSSGNTIYF	TGCGCCAGCAGCTCAGGACAGTCCTCTGGAAACACCATATATTTT
TRBV12-5	NA	TRBJ2-1	once	CASGFDLDKQFF	TGTGCTAGTGGTTTCGATCTCGACAAGCAGTTCTTC
TRBV9	TRBD2	TRBJ2-5	NA	CASSVGGLAGGETQYF	TGTGCCAGCAGCGTAGGAGGACTAGCGGGCGGAGAGACCCAGTACTTC
TRBV28	NA	TRBJ2-7	NA	CASRIKQGLGIYEQYF	TGTGCCAGCAGGATTAAACAGGGTCTGGGGATATACGAGCAGTACTTC
TRBV11-2	TRBD1	TRBJ1-5	NA	CASSYDRGGPQHF	TGTGCCAGCAGCTATGACAGGGGGGGGCCCCAGCATTTT
TRBV28	NA	TRBJ1-4	once	CASSLFSGTNEKLFF	TGTGCCAGCAGTTTATTTTCGGGAACTAATGAAAAACTGTTTTTT
TRBV5-4	NA	TRBJ1-2	few	CASSLGGRRDGYTF	TGTGCCAGCAGCTTGGGGGGGAGGAGGGATGGCTACACCTTC
TRBV6-6	TRBD1	TRBJ2-7	NA	CASRLRDRVYEQYF	TGTGCCAGCAGGCTCCGGGACAGGGTTTACGAGCAGTACTTC
TRBV10-2	TRBD1	TRBJ2-7	once	CASKLDRAPYEQYF	TGCGCCAGCAAACTGGACAGGGCCCCCTACGAGCAGTACTTC
TRBV4-1	NA	TRBJ1-5	few	CASSPRNRHQPQHF	TGCGCCAGCAGCCCCAGGAACAGGCATCAGCCCCAGCATTTT
TRBV5-4	NA	TRBJ1-4	NA	CASSLAEQAGEKLFF	TGTGCCAGCAGCTTGGCGGAACAGGCTGGAGAAAAACTGTTTTTT
TRBV2	TRBD1	TRBJ1-2	NA	CASSFLTGDHGYTF	TGTGCCAGCAGTTTCCTAACAGGGGACCATGGCTACACCTTC
TRBV7-9	NA	TRBJ1-1	NA	CASTGPRENRGLRTEAFF	TGTGCCAGCACCGGACCTCGTGAGAATAGGGGATTGAGGACTGAAGCTTTCTTT
TRBV28	TRBD1	TRBJ2-7	few	CASSLTQGVYEQYF	TGTGCCAGCAGTTTGACCCAGGGGGTGTACGAGCAGTACTTC
TRBV4-3	TRBD1	TRBJ2-1	NA	CASSQDHGTGWDEQFF	TGCGCCAGCAGCCAAGATCACGGGACAGGGTGGGATGAGCAGTTCTTC
TRBV4-3	TRBD2	TRBJ2-3	NA	CASSQVSAGDFGDTQYF	TGCGCCAGCAGCCAAGTATCAGCGGGGGATTTTGGGGATACGCAGTATTTT
TRBV5-4	TRBD1	TRBJ1-2	NA	CASSAPGQGSDGYTF	TGTGCCAGCAGCGCACCGGGACAGGGGAGTGATGGCTACACCTTC
TRBV18	TRBD1	TRBJ2-1	NA	CASSQRGGREQFF	TGTGCCAGCTCCCAACGAGGGGGCCGAGAGCAGTTCTTC
TRBV28	TRBD1	TRBJ2-7	NA	CASRKRDRMEGEQYF	TGTGCCAGCAGGAAACGGGACAGGATGGAGGGGGAGCAGTACTTC
TRBV21-1	NA	TRBJ1-5	NA	CASSKAWTGGVARLDQPQHF	TGTGCCAGCAGCAAAGCGTGGACAGGGGGCGTCGCACGATTAGATCAGCCCCAGCATTTT
TRBV4-2	TRBD2	TRBJ2-7	few	CASSQEVAGRSYEQYF	TGTGCCAGCAGCCAAGAGGTAGCGGGCAGATCCTACGAGCAGTACTTC
TRBV5-1	NA	TRBJ2-7	NA	CASSLEEPANYEQYF	TGCGCCAGCAGCTTGGAGGAGCCGGCCAACTACGAGCAGTACTTC
TRBV4-1	TRBD2	TRBJ2-3	NA	CASSQLSGGAADTQYF	TGCGCCAGCAGCCAACTGAGCGGGGGGGCCGCAGATACGCAGTATTTT
TRBV5-1	NA	TRBJ2-7	NA	CASSVGWLAPSYEQYF	TGCGCCAGCAGCGTTGGGTGGCTAGCGCCTTCCTACGAGCAGTACTTC